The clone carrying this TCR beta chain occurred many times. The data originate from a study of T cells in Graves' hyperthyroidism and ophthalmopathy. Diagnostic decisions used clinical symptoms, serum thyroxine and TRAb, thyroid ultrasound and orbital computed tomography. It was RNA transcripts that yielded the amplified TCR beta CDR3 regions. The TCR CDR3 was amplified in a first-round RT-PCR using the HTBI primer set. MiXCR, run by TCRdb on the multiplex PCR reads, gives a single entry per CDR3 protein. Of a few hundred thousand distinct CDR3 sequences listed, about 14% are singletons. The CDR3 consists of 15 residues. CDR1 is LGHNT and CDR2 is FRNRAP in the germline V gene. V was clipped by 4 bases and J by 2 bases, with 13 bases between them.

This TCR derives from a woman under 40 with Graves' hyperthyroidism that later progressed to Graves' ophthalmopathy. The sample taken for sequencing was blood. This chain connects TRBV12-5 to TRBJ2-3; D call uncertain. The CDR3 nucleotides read TGTGCTAGTGGTTCGATTCTACTATACACAGATACGCAGTATTTT. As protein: CASGSILLYTDTQYF.